The 28 T cell receptor beta chains below come from one sample, sequenced in a study of blood T cells in healthy people across ages (dated by TCRdb to the mid-2010s). The method behind the library was 5' RACE. The sequencer listed for this sample is Illumina HiSeq 2500. A second roughly 6 to 11 cycle PCR used a sample-barcoded 5' primer and a J-beta primer mix. TCRdb redid the processing of the public reads, applying fastp at Q25 and MiXCR, and retained in-frame beta chains. Identical CDR3 proteins give one entry, which carries the most common genes and DNA. The sample contains fewer than 950,000 distinct CDR3 sequences, roughly 50% of them found a single time. The biggest ten clones account for approximately 40% of the sample. The sample taken for sequencing was blood. Source of these receptors: a man older than 75 in good health.

V and J are TRBV3-1 and TRBJ1-1; a weak D match, TRBD1 (6 bases). The CDR3 runs to 14 residues. Germline CDR1 reads LGHDT; CDR2 reads YNNKEL (reference sequence). V was cut by 0 bases and J by 5 bases, with 10 bases left in between. CDR3 region: CASSQEKGGTEAFF. In DNA form, the CDR3 reads TGTGCCAGCAGCCAAGAAAAAGGGGGGACTGAAGCTTTCTTT.

The chain is built from TRBV5-6 and TRBJ2-7; 7 bases are shared with TRBD1. J gave up 6 bases and V 2 bases, and 14 bases lay outside the gene matches. Germline lookup yields CDR1 SGHDT and CDR2 YYEEEE. The CDR3 extends over 16 amino acids. In DNA form, the CDR3 reads TGTGCCAGCAGCTTATTCCCCGGGACAGCGATGGGCGAGCAGTACTTC. This gives the protein CASSLFPGTAMGEQYF.

This clonotype was counted once. The J gene is TRBJ2-1, the V gene TRBV5-1; D uncertain. Germline assignment: CDR1 SGHRS and CDR2 YFSETQ. The CDR3 contains 15 residues. Trimming removed 2 bases at V and 6 bases at J, with 15 bases between. CDR3 in amino acids: CASSLEGPLRNEQFF. The CDR3 DNA reads TGCGCCAGCAGCTTAGAAGGCCCTTTACGCAATGAGCAGTTCTTC.

Many counts were recorded for this clonotype. This sequence joins TRBV7-2 and TRBJ2-7, with TRBD1 matching over 9 bases. V lost 3 bases, J lost 7 bases, and 7 bases stayed unmatched. The CDR3 is made up of 14 amino acids. Germline V lookup: CDR1 SGHTA, CDR2 FQGNSA. The DNA for the CDR3 is TGTGCCAGCAGCTTCCCGGGACAGGGAAGGGAGCAGTACTTC. This encodes CASSFPGQGREQYF.

The table lists this clonotype with a few counts. This chain joins TRBV7-9 and TRBJ2-5, with D perhaps given as TRBD1 or TRBD2 (5 bases each). V lost 0 bases and J 2 bases, leaving 10 bases between the germline ends. CDR3 length equals 15 residues. The V gene's germline CDR1 is SEHNR and CDR2 FQNEAQ (reference sequence). This CDR3 is CASSLAGPRQETQYF. CDR3 nucleotides: TGTGCCAGCAGCTTAGCGGGACCGAGACAAGAGACCCAGTACTTC.

The chain recombines TRBV14 with TRBJ1-6, with D maybe TRBD1 (5 bases). The CDR3 loop spans 17 amino acids. The germline V and J ends were trimmed by 1 base and 2 bases, with 12 bases remaining between them. Germline V gene lookup returns CDR1 SGHDN and CDR2 FVKESK. The CDR3 DNA sequence: TGTGCCAGCAGCCAAGGGAGTCCAGGGCCCTATAATTCACCCCTCCACTTT. Its translation: CASSQGSPGPYNSPLHF.

V usage is TRBV5-6 and J usage is TRBJ1-6; TRBD1 matches at 7 bases. Germline CDR1 reads SGHDT; CDR2 reads YYEEEE. J was trimmed by 12 bases and V by 3 bases; bases with no gene match: 12. The CDR3 sequence is 15 residues long. DNA for the CDR3: TGTGCCAGCAGCTCGGACAGGCTTTTGTCTAAACCCCTCCACTTT. Encoded protein: CASSSDRLLSKPLHF. Variable domain in full (rest from reference TRBV5-6 and TRBJ1-6): DAGVTQSPTHLIKTRGQQVTLRCSPKSGHDTVSWYQQALGQGPQFIFQYYEEEERQRGNFPDRFSGHQFPNYSSELNVNALLLGDSALYLCASSSDRLLSKPLHFGNGTRLTVT.

This clonotype has a count of ten or more. The CDR3 region is CASSYSRLAGETQYF. The CDR3 DNA follows: TGTGCCAGCAGTTACTCGAGACTAGCGGGAGAGACCCAGTACTTC. The genes are TRBV6-5 and TRBJ2-5; TRBD2 matches at 10 bases. The V gene end was trimmed by 0 bases and the J gene end by 4 bases; junction bases not matched to a gene: 2. This CDR3 spans 15 amino acids. Germline-derived CDR1 and CDR2 are MNHEY and SVGAGI.

This chain uses TRBV9 with TRBJ1-1, with D hard to call. Germline CDR1 and CDR2: SGDLS and YYNGEE. This CDR3 has 12 amino acids. Trimming pared 4 bases from V and 10 bases from J, leaving 14 bases between. The CDR3 bases are TGTGCCAGCAGCACCGCGGGTACGTCAGCTTTCTTT. This translates into CASSTAGTSAFF.

V gene TRBV7-9 combines with J gene TRBJ2-1, with TRBD2 matching over 7 bases. The CDR3 is made up of 15 amino acids. The V gene's germline CDR1 is SEHNR and CDR2 FQNEAQ (reference sequence). V was clipped by 6 bases and J by 3 bases; unmatched bases: 8. CDR3 DNA: TGTGCCAGCAGGCTAGCGGACGCCAGCTACAATGAGCAGTTCTTC. Protein product: CASRLADASYNEQFF.

The rearrangement links TRBV7-9 to TRBJ1-2; perhaps TRBD1 as D (6 bases). The germline CDR1 and CDR2 sequences are SEHNR and FQNEAQ (reference sequence). V lost 3 bases and J lost 4, with 12 bases in between. This CDR3 spans 14 amino acids. This CDR3 reads CASSFVQGSYGYTF. The CDR3 DNA is TGTGCCAGCAGCTTCGTACAGGGAAGCTATGGCTACACCTTC.

The chain carries TRBV25-1 and TRBJ1-1; 7 bases are shared with TRBD1. V lost 6 bases and J lost 3; bases outside the gene matches: 4. The germline V gene encodes CDR1 MGHDK and CDR2 SYGVNS. This CDR3 spans 13 amino acids. In DNA, the CDR3 is TGTGCCAGCAGAGCAACAGGGGACACTGAAGCTTTCTTT. This codes for CASRATGDTEAFF.

The chain employs TRBV12-3 or TRBV12-4 and TRBJ2-1; D ambiguous. V gave up 1 base and J gave up 5 bases, with 6 bases separating them. The CDR3 is 13 amino acids. The CDR3 reads CASSLDRNNEQFF. The CDR3 nucleotides are TGTGCCAGCAGTTTAGATCGGAACAATGAGCAGTTCTTC.

This clonotype was seen more than once but under ten times. The genes are TRBV3-1 and TRBJ2-4; D perhaps matches TRBD1 (5 bases). The J call may not be correct, given that the DNA end is closer to TRBJ2-7. This CDR3 has 12 residues. Germline V gene data show CDR1 as LGHDT and CDR2 as YNNKEL (reference sequence). The CDR3 spells CASSLTASEQYF. The CDR3 bases are TGTGCCAGCAGCCTGACAGCGTCCGAGCAGTACTTC.

Notes on this clonotype: A read error may produce the germline difference seen at one junction end. This chain connects TRBV20-1 to TRBJ2-5, with D possibly called TRBD1 or TRBD2 (5 bases each). The CDR3 runs to 11 residues. Germline loops: CDR1 DFQATT, CDR2 SNEGSKA (reference sequence). The CDR3 sequence is CSARGVETRYF. As DNA, the CDR3 is TGTAGTGCTAGAGGGGTGGAGACCCGGTACTTC.

V gene TRBV10-3 combines with J gene TRBJ2-4; TRBD2 agrees at 10 bases. The CDR3 extends over 14 amino acids. Germline V lookup: CDR1 ENHRY, CDR2 SYGVKD. The trim removed 3 bases at V and 9 bases at J, leaving 5 bases unmatched. The CDR3: CAISEAGGPGIQYF. In DNA form, the CDR3 reads TGTGCCATCAGTGAAGCGGGAGGGCCGGGCATTCAGTACTTC.

This chain connects TRBV2 to TRBJ2-6; 8 nucleotides align to TRBD1. After removal of 6 bases from V and 4 bases from J, the junction contained 8 bases not matched to a gene. The germline V gene has CDR1 SNHLY and CDR2 FYNNEI. The CDR3 runs to 16 residues. CDR3: CASSGRTGIGANVLTF. The CDR3 DNA sequence: TGTGCCAGCAGCGGTCGGACAGGGATAGGGGCCAACGTCCTGACTTTC.

This chain uses TRBV15 with TRBJ2-1, with D tentatively TRBD2 (6 bases). The J call may be wrong; the DNA end is better matched by TRBJ2-7. This CDR3 has 17 residues. Looked up from germline, CDR1 is LNHNV and CDR2 is YYDKDF (reference sequence). For the CDR3, the DNA is TGTGCCACCAGCAGAGATCTGGGGGGAGATGGAAACAATGAGCAGTACTTC. This codes for CATSRDLGGDGNNEQYF.

The table lists this clonotype with a few counts. CDR3 sequence (DNA): TGTGCCAGCAGTTACGGAGGGGTTGGGGCCAACGTCCTGACTTTC. It is translated as CASSYGGVGANVLTF. V and J are TRBV6-5 and TRBJ2-6, with D tentatively TRBD2 (6 bases). Germline V lookup: CDR1 MNHEY, CDR2 SVGAGI. Trimming took 2 bases from V and 3 from J, leaving 8 bases between them. The CDR3 is 15 residues long.

This chain joins TRBV5-1 and TRBJ2-7; D gene ambiguous. CDR1 is SGHRS, CDR2 YFSETQ, per germline. The CDR3 loop spans 14 amino acids. V shed 2 bases and J shed 5 bases, with 14 bases lying between them. The CDR3 reads CASSFGQVENEQYF. DNA for the CDR3: TGCGCCAGCAGCTTTGGCCAGGTGGAGAACGAGCAGTACTTC.

This clonotype showed up just a few times. This chain links TRBV20-1 with TRBJ2-1; 9 bases map to TRBD1. The CDR3 is 14 residues long. Per germline, CDR1 DFQATT and CDR2 SNEGSKA (reference sequence). V lost 5 bases, J lost 4 bases, and 6 bases stayed unmatched. DNA of the CDR3: TGCAGTGCTGCCGGACAGGGGCCATACAATGAGCAGTTCTTC. It encodes CSAAGQGPYNEQFF.

A few counts support this clonotype. CDR3 loop: CASSFGQGRGYTF. The CDR3 coding sequence is TGTGCCAGCAGCTTTGGACAGGGAAGAGGCTACACCTTC. This chain links TRBV7-9 with TRBJ1-2; 8 bases fit TRBD1. The V and J ends lost 3 bases and 8 bases, in that order; junction bases with no gene match: 5. CDR1 and CDR2 (germline): SEHNR, FQNEAQ (reference sequence). The CDR3 has 13 amino acids. The whole variable domain, remainder taken from reference TRBV7-9 and TRBJ1-2, is DTGVSQNPRHKITKRGQNVTFRCDPISEHNRLYWYRQTLGQGPEFLTYFQNEAQLEKSRLLSDRFSAERPKGSFSTLEIQRTEQGDSAMYLCASSFGQGRGYTFGSGTRLTVV.

The chain recombines TRBV3-1 with TRBJ1-1, with 7 bases identical to TRBD1. Unmatched junction bases numbered 8, after V lost 2 bases and J lost 5 bases. The CDR3 is made up of 15 amino acids. CDR1 LGHDT and CDR2 YNNKEL come from the germline V gene (reference sequence). CDR3 in amino acids: CASSQSSGGGTEAFF. The CDR3 nucleotides are TGTGCCAGCAGCCAATCCTCAGGGGGTGGTACTGAAGCTTTCTTT.

The CDR3 region is CASSPANSPLHF. The DNA for the CDR3 is TGTGCCAGCAGCCCCGCTAATTCACCCCTCCACTTT. The V gene is TRBV9, the J gene TRBJ1-6, with D unclear. The CDR3 loop spans 12 amino acids. Between the trimmed V and J ends, which lost 4 bases and 6 bases, there was a span of 5 bases. CDR1 SGDLS and CDR2 YYNGEE come from the germline V gene.

The rearrangement joins TRBV20-1 to TRBJ2-7; maybe TRBD2 (5 bases). The CDR3 is 14 residues long. CDR1 and CDR2 (germline): DFQATT, SNEGSKA (reference sequence). Deletions cut 6 bases from V and 7 bases from J, with 22 bases between. The CDR3 loop is CSARWPGFTGEQYF. In DNA, the CDR3 is TGCAGTGCAAGGTGGCCGGGTTTCACGGGGGAGCAGTACTTC.

This clonotype has only a few counts. The J gene is TRBJ2-7, the V gene TRBV7-2, with a possible D match to TRBD2 (7 bases). The CDR3 is 20 residues long. V lost 4 bases, J lost 7 bases, and 35 bases lay in between. Germline V gene lookup returns CDR1 SGHTA and CDR2 FQGNSA. The CDR3 is CASSSHRDTQGGLVNNEQYF. The DNA for the CDR3 is TGTGCCAGCAGCTCCCACCGGGACACCCAAGGAGGACTAGTAAACAATGAGCAGTACTTC.

The chain couples TRBV3-1 to TRBJ2-7, with D possibly TRBD2 on 5 matching bases. This CDR3 has 11 amino acids. CDR1 and CDR2 from the germline V gene are LGHDT and YNNKEL (reference sequence). Trimming shortened V by 4 bases and J by 12 bases, and 13 bases separated the two germline ends. The CDR3 DNA reads as TGTGCCAGCAGCCGGACGGGGTCGGTGTACTTC. Translated, it gives CASSRTGSVYF.

The chain has TRBV29-1 and TRBJ2-1, with 9 bases aligning to TRBD1. CDR1 and CDR2 from the germline V gene are SQVTM and ANQGSEA. V lost 7 bases to trimming and J lost 5 bases; unmatched junction nucleotides: 3. The CDR3 is 12 residues long. The CDR3 region has the DNA TGCAGCGGTGACAGGGGGGACAATGAGCAGTTCTTC. Translated: CSGDRGDNEQFF.